The T cell receptor beta chain described here comes from a study of graft-versus-host responses after intestinal transplantation. About the research overall: Multivisceral, liver-intestinal, or isolated intestinal transplants were performed in recipients. Once they had received anti-thymocyte globulin induction, all recipients took tacrolimus and steroids for three to four years. Study findings and constraints: Early HvG declines after transplant were associated with peak circulating GvH clone levels.

Using immunoSEQ multiplex PCR, the repertoire was profiled, and TCRdb retains in-frame clones only, with some absent. The repertoire holds 90,000 to 95,000 clones, with roughly 93% as singletons. Regarding this clone: Its antigen is undetermined.

Sequenced here: unstimulated CD8+ T cells sorted from spleen or lymph node cells, sampled before intestinal transplant. This clonotype was sampled from a human donor who received an intestinal transplant.

The CDR3 coding sequence is TGTGCCAGCAGTTCCAACAGGGGGCTTGAGACCCAGTACTTC. Protein: CASSSNRGLETQYF. The rearrangement links TRBV25-1 to TRBJ2-5; 9 bases map to TRBD1. Looked up from germline, CDR1 is MGHDK and CDR2 is SYGVNS. The CDR3 covers 14 residues. V trimming: 5 bases; J trimming: 5 bases; junction bases outside the gene matches: 6.